The 5 T cell receptor beta chains presented below share a single source sample, sequenced in a study of CD8 T cells in ankylosing spondylitis (dated by TCRdb to the late 2010s). Summary of the overall study and its limitations: Blood from ankylosing spondylitis patients appeared to be characterized by a TCR beta motif made up of about 8 highly homologous amino acid variants.

Their antigen targets remain unknown. To prepare the library, 5' RACE was applied. Instrument on record: Illumina HiSeq 2500. TCRdb took the public reads, trimmed them with fastp at Q25, ran MiXCR for clone calling and kept in-frame beta chains. CDR3 protein duplicates are merged, each entry listing the most common genes and DNA. The sample includes fewer than 750,000 distinct CDR3 sequences, with around a fifth observed a single time. Jointly, the top ten make up roughly a fifth of the sample. Sequencing was done on a sample of blood, either unsorted or a sorted T cell fraction (not recorded which). The source is a male donor with ankylosing spondylitis.

This clonotype was seen only a few times. The chain combines TRBV6-6 with TRBJ1-6; D remains ambiguous. Trimming shortened V by 5 bases and J by 8 bases, and 7 bases separated the two germline ends. Germline V gene lookup returns CDR1 MNHNY and CDR2 SVGAGI (reference sequence). This CDR3 spans 12 amino acids. The CDR3: CASSRTDSPLHF. The CDR3 DNA is TGTGCCAGCAGTAGGACCGATTCACCCCTCCACTTT.

This chain uses TRBV20-1 with TRBJ2-7; D unclear. Germline CDR1 DFQATT, CDR2 SNEGSKA (reference sequence). The CDR3 has 14 amino acids. With 4 bases removed from V and 0 bases from J, the gap between germline ends came to 13 bases. CDR3 bases: TGCAGTGCTATCAGTGAAGCCTACTCCTACGAGCAGTACTTC. It encodes CSAISEAYSYEQYF.

This clonotype was picked up one time. The chain recombines TRBV7-3 with TRBJ2-2; D is unclear. This CDR3 has 14 amino acids. Looked up from germline, CDR1 is SGHTA and CDR2 is FQGTGA. V shed 1 base and J shed 4 bases, with 7 bases lying between them. Written as DNA, the CDR3 is TGTGCCAGCAGCTTAAATACGGGCACCGGGGAGCTGTTTTTT. Translation: CASSLNTGTGELFF.

This clonotype appeared a few times. As DNA, the CDR3 is TGTGCCATCAAAGGACGGACAACCGGGGAGCTGTTTTTT. The encoded protein is CAIKGRTTGELFF. The genes are TRBV10-3 and TRBJ2-2; D may be TRBD1 (5 bases). Germline CDR1 is ENHRY and CDR2 is SYGVKD. The CDR3 runs 13 residues. Between the trimmed V and J ends, which lost 7 bases and 5 bases, there was a span of 11 bases.

The chain joins TRBV28 to TRBJ2-6; D ambiguous. Trimming stripped 4 bases from V and 0 bases from J, with 10 bases between. CDR3 length: 16 residues. CDR1 is MDHEN, CDR2 SYDVKM, per germline. CDR3 amino acids: CASSSLPPSGANVLTF. In DNA form, the CDR3 reads TGTGCCAGCAGTTCTCTTCCCCCCTCTGGGGCCAACGTCCTGACTTTC.